The clone carrying this T cell receptor (beta chain) was picked up a small number of times. RNA transcripts yielded amplified TCR beta CDR3 regions. A first-round RT-PCR of the TCR CDR3 used the HTBI primer set. TCRdb reprocessed the multiplex PCR reads via MiXCR and lists one record per CDR3 protein. The sample holds hundreds of thousands of distinct CDR3 sequences, roughly 37% seen once. The sample comes from a study of T cells in Graves' hyperthyroidism and ophthalmopathy. Study summary: Staff took peripheral blood when the initial diagnosis was made, before any treatment began.

The CDR3 is 12 amino acids. Trimming shortened V by 1 base and J by 7 bases, and 7 bases separated the two germline ends. Germline CDR1 MNHNS, CDR2 SASEGT. The sample was blood. This TCR came from a man aged 18 to 35 with Graves' hyperthyroidism. The chain combines TRBV6-1 with TRBJ1-1, with D uncertain. The CDR3 DNA follows: TGTGCCAGCAGTGAAGTGGGCGATGAAGCTTTCTTT. It is translated as CASSEVGDEAFF.